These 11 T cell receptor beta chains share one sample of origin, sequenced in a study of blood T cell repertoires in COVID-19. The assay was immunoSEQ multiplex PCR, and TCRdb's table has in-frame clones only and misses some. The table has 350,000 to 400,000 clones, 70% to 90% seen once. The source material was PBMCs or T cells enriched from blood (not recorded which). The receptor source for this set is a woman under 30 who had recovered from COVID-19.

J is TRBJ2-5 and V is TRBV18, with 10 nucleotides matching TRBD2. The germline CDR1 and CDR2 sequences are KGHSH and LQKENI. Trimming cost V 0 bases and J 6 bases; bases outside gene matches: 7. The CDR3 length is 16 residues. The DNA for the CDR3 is TGTGCCAGCTCACCACCGATGGTAGCGGGGGGAAAGACCCAGTACTTC. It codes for CASSPPMVAGGKTQYF.

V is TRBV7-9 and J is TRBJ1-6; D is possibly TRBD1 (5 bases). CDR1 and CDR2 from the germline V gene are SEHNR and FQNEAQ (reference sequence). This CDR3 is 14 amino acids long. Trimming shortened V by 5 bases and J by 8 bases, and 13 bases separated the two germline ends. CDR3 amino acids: CASSIGGRDSPLHF. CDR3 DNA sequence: TGTGCCAGCAGCATCGGGGGAAGGGATTCACCCCTCCACTTT.

CDR3 amino acids: CASRAPGRDEKLFF. The CDR3 coding sequence is TGTGCCAGCAGGGCCCCTGGCCGGGATGAAAAACTGTTTTTT. The chain has TRBV2 and TRBJ1-4; no firm D call. This CDR3 comprises 14 residues. Germline V gene sequence: CDR1 SNHLY, CDR2 FYNNEI. The V gene lost 6 bases and the J gene lost 6 bases, with 14 bases spanning the gap. Full variable domain (rest looked up from reference TRBV2 and TRBJ1-4): EPEVTQTPSHQVTQMGQEVILRCVPISNHLYFYWYRQILGQKVEFLVSFYNNEISEKSEIFDDQFSVERPDGSNFTLKIRSTKLEDSAMYFCASRAPGRDEKLFFGSGTQLSVL.

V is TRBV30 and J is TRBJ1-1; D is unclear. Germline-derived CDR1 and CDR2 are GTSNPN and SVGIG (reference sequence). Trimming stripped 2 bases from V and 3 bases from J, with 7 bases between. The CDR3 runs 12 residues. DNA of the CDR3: TGTGCCTGGAGTTCCGACTACACTGAAGCTTTCTTT. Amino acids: CAWSSDYTEAFF.

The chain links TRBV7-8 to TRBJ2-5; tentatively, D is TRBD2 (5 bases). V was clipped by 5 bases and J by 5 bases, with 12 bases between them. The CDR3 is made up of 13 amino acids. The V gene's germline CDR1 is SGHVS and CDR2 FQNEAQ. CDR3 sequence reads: CASSPGSEETQYF. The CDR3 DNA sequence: TGTGCCAGCAGCCCGGGATCTGAGGAGACCCAGTACTTC.

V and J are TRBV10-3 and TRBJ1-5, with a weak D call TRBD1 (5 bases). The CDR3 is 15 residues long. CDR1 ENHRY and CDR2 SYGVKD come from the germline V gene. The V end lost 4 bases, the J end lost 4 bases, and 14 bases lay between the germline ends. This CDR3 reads CAISVRQGDNQPQHF. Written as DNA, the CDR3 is TGTGCCATCAGTGTAAGGCAGGGCGATAATCAGCCCCAGCATTTT.

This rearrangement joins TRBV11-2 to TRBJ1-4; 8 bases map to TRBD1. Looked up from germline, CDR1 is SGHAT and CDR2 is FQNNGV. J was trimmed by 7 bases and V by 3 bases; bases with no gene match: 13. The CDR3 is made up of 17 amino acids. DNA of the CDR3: TGTGCCAGCAGCTTGGGCCCCGACAGGGGACGTTCTGAAAAACTGTTTTTT. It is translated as CASSLGPDRGRSEKLFF.

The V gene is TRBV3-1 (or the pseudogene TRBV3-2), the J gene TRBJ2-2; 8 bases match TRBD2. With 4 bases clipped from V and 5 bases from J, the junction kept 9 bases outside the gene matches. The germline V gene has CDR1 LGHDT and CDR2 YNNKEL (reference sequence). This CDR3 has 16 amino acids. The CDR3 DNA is TGTGCCAGCAGCCTTCTTGCGGGGGGAGGAACCGGGGAGCTGTTTTTT. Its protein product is CASSLLAGGGTGELFF.

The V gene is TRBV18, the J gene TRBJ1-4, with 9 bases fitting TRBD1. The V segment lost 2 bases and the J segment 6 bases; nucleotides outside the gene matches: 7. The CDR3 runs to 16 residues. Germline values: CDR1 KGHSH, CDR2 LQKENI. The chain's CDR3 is CASSPITGGADEKLFF. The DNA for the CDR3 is TGTGCCAGCTCACCAATCACAGGGGGCGCGGATGAAAAACTGTTTTTT.

Written as DNA, the CDR3 is TGCAGCGTGGTCCCGGGACAGGGTCTCCACGAGCAGTACTTC. It is translated as CSVVPGQGLHEQYF. The chain combines TRBV29-1 with TRBJ2-7; 9 bases agree with TRBD1. The ends lost 6 bases at V and 5 bases at J; junction bases unmatched: 11. The CDR3 covers 14 residues. Germline V CDR1 and CDR2: SQVTM, ANQGSEA.

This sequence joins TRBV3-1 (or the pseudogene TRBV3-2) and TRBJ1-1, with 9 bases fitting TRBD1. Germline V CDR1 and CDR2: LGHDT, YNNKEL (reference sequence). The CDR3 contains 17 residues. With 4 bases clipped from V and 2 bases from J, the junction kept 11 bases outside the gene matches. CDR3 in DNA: TGTGCCAGCAGCCTCACCCGGGACAGGGCCTTTAACACTGAAGCTTTCTTT. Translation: CASSLTRDRAFNTEAFF.